This TCR beta chain derives from a study of blood T cell repertoires in COVID-19. Study summary: Both acute and convalescent COVID-19 samples were obtained from the United States, Italy and Spain. PBMCs, B-cell-depleted T cells, or T cells provided the cDNA or gDNA that made up the material.

V shed 6 bases, J shed 6 bases, and the junction held 6 bases outside the gene matches. Germline V CDR1 and CDR2: MNHNY, SVGAGI (reference sequence). The CDR3 extends over 14 amino acids. In the original processing: Reference gene primer amplification yielded estimated nucleated cell counts. Clones were read by immunoSEQ multiplex PCR, and TCRdb kept only the in-frame ones, dropping some. The V and J calls and clone size are taken from that table; D and trimming were inferred from the DNA. The profile covers about 76,000 clones, with over 85% appearing a single time and roughly 1.5% taken by the ten largest.

This receptor was obtained from a man between 50 and 59 years old with acute or convalescent COVID-19. The chain uses TRBV6-6 and TRBJ2-3; the match to TRBD2 covers 10 bases. The sequencing sample was made of peripheral blood. The CDR3 protein is CASSRASGGDTQYF. The CDR3 DNA reads TGTGCCAGCAGCCGCGCTAGCGGGGGTGATACGCAGTATTTT.